This TCR beta chain came from a study of blood T cell repertoires in COVID-19. Study-level information: There were acute and convalescent COVID-19 samples, and they came from the United States, Italy and Spain. From T cells, B-cell-depleted T cells, or PBMCs came the material, which was cDNA or gDNA.

Original processing notes: Counts of nucleated cells, estimated from reference gene primer amplification, were obtained. The table came from immunoSEQ multiplex PCR; TCRdb's copy has only in-frame clones and leaves some out. That table gives V, J and clone size, and the DNA gave D and trimming. The sample has roughly 110,000 clones, about 88% seen once. J was trimmed by 5 bases and V by 3 bases; bases with no gene match: 6. Germline lookup yields CDR1 SNHLY and CDR2 FYNNEI. The CDR3 sequence is 15 residues long. Material: peripheral blood. The sequence was obtained from a woman in her 70s who had recovered from COVID-19. The chain combines TRBV2 with TRBJ2-3, with TRBD1 matching 9 bases. The CDR3 DNA reads as TGTGCCAGCAGTGACTACAGGGGGCTGGGAGATACGCAGTATTTT. It specifies CASSDYRGLGDTQYF.